This T cell receptor beta chain was obtained from a study of blood T cells in healthy people across ages. Using a J-beta primer mix together with a sample-barcoded 5' primer, a second PCR was run for roughly 7 to 12 cycles. From the 5' RACE reads, TCRdb called clonotypes with MiXCR, one entry per CDR3 protein. Among hundreds of thousands of distinct CDR3 sequences listed, 56% were seen once. Samples each yielded at least 5.5 micrograms of total RNA. The CDR3 length is 16 residues. J lost 1 base, V lost 0 bases, and 4 bases had no gene match. Germline V gives CDR1 LGHNA, CDR2 YNFKEQ. The sequenced sample consisted of blood. This receptor was obtained from a man between 35 and 55 years old in good health. This rearrangement joins TRBV4-2 to TRBJ2-7; 9 bases map to TRBD1. The CDR3 loop reads CASSQDIGTGSYEQYF. DNA for the CDR3: TGTGCCAGCAGCCAAGACATCGGGACAGGGTCCTACGAGCAGTACTTC.